This T cell receptor beta chain was sequenced for a study of cytomegalovirus exposure and HLA in healthy donors. Amplification used 60 Vbeta primers and 13 Jbeta primers. The assay was immunoSEQ multiplex PCR, and TCRdb's table has in-frame clones only and misses some. The sample records some 150,000 clones, approximately 80% being singletons. The table lists this clone with a count of one. J was trimmed by 2 bases and V by 3 bases; bases with no gene match: 7. Germline loops: CDR1 LNHDA, CDR2 SQIVND (reference sequence). The CDR3 totals 17 residues. The sequence derives from a woman in her forties or fifties in good health and CMV-seronegative. The sample comprised PBMCs. The genes are TRBV19 and TRBJ2-6, with TRBD1 matching over 7 bases. DNA of the CDR3: TGTGCCAGTAGTATGCCGGCCACAGGGGCTGGGGCCAACGTCCTGACTTTC. Translating it yields CASSMPATGAGANVLTF.